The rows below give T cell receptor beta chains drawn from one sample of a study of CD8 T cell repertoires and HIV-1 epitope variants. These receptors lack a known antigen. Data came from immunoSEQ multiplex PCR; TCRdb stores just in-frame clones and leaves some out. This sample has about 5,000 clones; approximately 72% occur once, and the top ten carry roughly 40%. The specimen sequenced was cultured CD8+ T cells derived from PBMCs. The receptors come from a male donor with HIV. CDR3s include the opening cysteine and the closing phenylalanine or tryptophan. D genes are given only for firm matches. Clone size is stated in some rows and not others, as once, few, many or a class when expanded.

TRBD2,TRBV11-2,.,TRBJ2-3,TGTGCCAGCAGCTTGGGACTAGCGGGAGGGCCCACAGATACGCAGTATTTT,CASSLGLAGGPTDTQYF
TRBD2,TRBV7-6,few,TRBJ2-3,TGTGCCAGCAGCTTAGCGCGGGCTAGCGGGACGAGCACAGATACGCAGTATTTT,CASSLARASGTSTDTQYF
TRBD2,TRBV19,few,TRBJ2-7,TGTGCCAGTAGTATAGGGTTACTAGCGGGCTACGAGCAGTACTTC,CASSIGLLAGYEQYF
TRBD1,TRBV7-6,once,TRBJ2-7,TGTGCCAGCAGCTTGGGACAGTACCTTCGTGAGCAGTACTTC,CASSLGQYLREQYF
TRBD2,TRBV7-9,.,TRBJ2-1,TGTGCCAGCAGCATACTAGCGGGGGCCTCCACTTACAATGAGCAGTTCTTC,CASSILAGASTYNEQFF
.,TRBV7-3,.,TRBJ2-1,TGTGCCAGCAGCACCGCCACAGGGAACAATGAGCAGTTCTTC,CASSTATGNNEQFF
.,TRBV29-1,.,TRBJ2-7,TGCAGCGTTGAAGGGGGGCCCACTAGCTCCTACGAGCAGTACTTC,CSVEGGPTSSYEQYF
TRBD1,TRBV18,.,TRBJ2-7,TGTGCCAGCTCACCACCCGGGACAGGGGGGTCCTACGAGCAGTACTTC,CASSPPGTGGSYEQYF
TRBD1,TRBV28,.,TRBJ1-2,TGTGCCAGCGGGTCTATTACAGGGGCCGGGCCTTTAAGCGGCTACACCTTC,CASGSITGAGPLSGYTF
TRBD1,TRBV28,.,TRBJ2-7,TGTGCCAGCAGCCGGGACAGGGTAAACGAGCAGTACTTC,CASSRDRVNEQYF
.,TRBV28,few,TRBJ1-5,TGTGCCAGCAGTTTGGAGGGCCTTAGCAATCAGCCCCAGCATTTT,CASSLEGLSNQPQHF
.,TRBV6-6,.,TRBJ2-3,TGTGCCAGCAGTTACTCGAACGGGGTATTTGATACGCAGTATTTT,CASSYSNGVFDTQYF
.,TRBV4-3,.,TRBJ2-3,TGCGCCAGCAGCCAAGACCGGCCCAGTAGGGCGGATACGCAGTATTTT,CASSQDRPSRADTQYF
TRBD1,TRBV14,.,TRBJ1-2,TGTGCCAGCAGCCAAGACACCGGGACAGGGGTTGGTGGCTACACCTTC,CASSQDTGTGVGGYTF
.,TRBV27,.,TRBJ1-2,TGTGCCAGTTCTCTGGGAGGAGATGGCTACACCTTC,CASSLGGDGYTF
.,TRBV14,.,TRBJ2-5,TGTGCCAGCAGCCAAGGAAAAGGTGAAGAGACCCAGTACTTC,CASSQGKGEETQYF
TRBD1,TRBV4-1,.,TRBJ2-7,TGCGCCAGCAGTCTGGGACAGGGTAACGAGCAGTACTTC,CASSLGQGNEQYF
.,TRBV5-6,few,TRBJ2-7,TGTGCCAGCACCGGGACGGCCTACGAGCAGTACTTC,CASTGTAYEQYF
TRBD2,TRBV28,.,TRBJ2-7,TGTGCCAGCAGTTCCACTAGCGGGTTTTCCTACGAGCAGTACTTC,CASSSTSGFSYEQYF
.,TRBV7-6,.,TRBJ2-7,TGTGCCAGCAGCTTAGAGGCAGACTCCTACTACGAGCAGTACTTC,CASSLEADSYYEQYF
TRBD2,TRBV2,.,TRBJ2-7,TGTGCCAGCTCAAGCGGGAGCGGCAACGAGCAGTACTTC,CASSSGSGNEQYF
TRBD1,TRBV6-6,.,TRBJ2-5,TGTGCCAGCAGTTCCCGACAGGGGGCTCGGGAGACCCAGTACTTC,CASSSRQGARETQYF
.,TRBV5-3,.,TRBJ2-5,TGTGCCAGCAGCTCCGCCGGGATAGATCAAGAGACCCAGTACTTC,CASSSAGIDQETQYF
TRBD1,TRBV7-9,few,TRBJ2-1,TGTGCCAGCAGACCTACCGGGACAGGGTGGGACAATGAGCAGTTCTTC,CASRPTGTGWDNEQFF
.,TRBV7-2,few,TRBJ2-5,TGTGCCAGCAGCGTAACAGGGGGGGAAGAGACCCAGTACTTC,CASSVTGGEETQYF
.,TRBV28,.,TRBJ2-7,TGTGCCAGCAGTTTGGCTGAAAGAACGGACTCCTACGAGCAGTACTTC,CASSLAERTDSYEQYF
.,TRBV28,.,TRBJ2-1,TGTGCCAGCAGTTGGGGTAGTGTTGAGCAGTTCTTC,CASSWGSVEQFF
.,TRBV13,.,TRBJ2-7,TGTGCCAGCAGCCTGAACCTAGAGCAGTACTTC,CASSLNLEQYF
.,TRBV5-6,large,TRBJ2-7,TGTGCCAGCAGCGACTCGACAGTTACCTACGAGCAGTACTTC,CASSDSTVTYEQYF